One sample yielded the 2 T cell receptor beta chains listed below, sequenced in a study of cytomegalovirus exposure and HLA in healthy donors. PCR involved 60 Vbeta and 13 Jbeta primers. Generated by immunoSEQ multiplex PCR, the TCRdb table keeps only in-frame clones and is missing some. Of some 190,000 clones detected, around nine tenths appear once; the ten largest clones hold approximately 1.7%. The source material was PBMCs. The origin of the receptors is a woman aged 18-30 years in good health and CMV-seronegative.

This clone was found a few times. The chain has TRBV5-1 and TRBJ1-1, with 9 bases lining up with TRBD1. This CDR3 is built from 16 residues. V shed 2 bases, J shed 5 bases, and the junction held 10 bases outside the gene matches. CDR1 is SGHRS and CDR2 is YFSETQ in the germline V gene. The CDR3, as DNA: TGCGCCAGCAGCTTAATTGCGGGACAGGGAGGAACTGAAGCTTTCTTT. Translation: CASSLIAGQGGTEAFF.

The gene calls are TRBV11-3 and TRBJ2-5; TRBD2 is a possible D gene (7 bases). The CDR3 has 14 amino acids. CDR1 and CDR2 from the germline V gene are SGHNT and YENEEA. V lost 5 bases and J 13 bases, leaving 23 bases between the germline ends. The CDR3: CASSQGWGGGGLYF. DNA for the CDR3: TGTGCCAGCAGCCAGGGCTGGGGGGGCGGCGGTTTGTACTTC.